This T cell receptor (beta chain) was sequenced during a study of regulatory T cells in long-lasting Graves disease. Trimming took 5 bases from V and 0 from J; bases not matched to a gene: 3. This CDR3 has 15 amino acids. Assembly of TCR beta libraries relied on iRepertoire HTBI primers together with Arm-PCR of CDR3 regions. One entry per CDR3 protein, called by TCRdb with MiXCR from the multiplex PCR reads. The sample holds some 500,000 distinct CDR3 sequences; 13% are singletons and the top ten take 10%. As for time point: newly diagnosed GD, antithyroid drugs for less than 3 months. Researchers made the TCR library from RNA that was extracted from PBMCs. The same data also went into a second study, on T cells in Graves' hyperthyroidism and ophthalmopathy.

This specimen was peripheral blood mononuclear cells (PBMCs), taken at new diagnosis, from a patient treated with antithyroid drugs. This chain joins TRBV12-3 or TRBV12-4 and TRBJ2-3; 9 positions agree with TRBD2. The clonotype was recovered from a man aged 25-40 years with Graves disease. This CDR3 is CASSGLAPSTDTQYF. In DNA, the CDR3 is TGTGCCAGCAGTGGACTAGCGCCTAGCACAGATACGCAGTATTTT.